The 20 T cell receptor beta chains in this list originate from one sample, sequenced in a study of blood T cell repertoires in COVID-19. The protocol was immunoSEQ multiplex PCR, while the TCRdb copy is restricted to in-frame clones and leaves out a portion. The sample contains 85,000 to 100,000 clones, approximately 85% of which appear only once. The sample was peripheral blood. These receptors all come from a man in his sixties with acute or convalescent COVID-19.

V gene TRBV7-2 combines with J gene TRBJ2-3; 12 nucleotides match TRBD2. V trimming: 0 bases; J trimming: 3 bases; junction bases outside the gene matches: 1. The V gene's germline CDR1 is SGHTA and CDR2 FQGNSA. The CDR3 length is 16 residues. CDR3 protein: CASSLALAGGTDTQYF. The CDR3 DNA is TGTGCCAGCAGCTTAGCACTAGCGGGAGGAACAGATACGCAGTATTTT.

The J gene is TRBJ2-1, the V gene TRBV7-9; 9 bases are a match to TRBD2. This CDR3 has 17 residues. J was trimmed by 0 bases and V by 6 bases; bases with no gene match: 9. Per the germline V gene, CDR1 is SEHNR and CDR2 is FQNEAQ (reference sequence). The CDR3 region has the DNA TGTGCCAGCAGTAGTAGCGGGAGAGGGTACTCCTACAATGAGCAGTTCTTC. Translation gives CASSSSGRGYSYNEQFF.

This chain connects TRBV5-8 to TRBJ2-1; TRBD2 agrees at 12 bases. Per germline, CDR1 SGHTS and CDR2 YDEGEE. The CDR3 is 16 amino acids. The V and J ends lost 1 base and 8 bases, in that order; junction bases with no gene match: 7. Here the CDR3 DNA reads TGTGCCAGCAGCTTGTTTGCTAGCGGGGGGGCCGATGAGCAGTTCTTC. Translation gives CASSLFASGGADEQFF.

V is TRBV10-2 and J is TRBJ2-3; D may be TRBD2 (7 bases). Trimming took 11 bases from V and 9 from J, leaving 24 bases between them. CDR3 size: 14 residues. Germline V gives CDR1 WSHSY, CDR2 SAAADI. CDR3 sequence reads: CAGTPGGGRSTQYF. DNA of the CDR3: TGCGCCGGCACCCCGGGGGGCGGAAGGTCCACGCAGTATTTT.

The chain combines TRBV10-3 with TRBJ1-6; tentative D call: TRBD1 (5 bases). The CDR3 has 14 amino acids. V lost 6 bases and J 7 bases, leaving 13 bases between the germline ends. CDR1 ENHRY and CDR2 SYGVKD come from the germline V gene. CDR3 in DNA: TGTGCCATCAGGCCCGAGACAGCGAATTCACCCCTCCACTTT. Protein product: CAIRPETANSPLHF.

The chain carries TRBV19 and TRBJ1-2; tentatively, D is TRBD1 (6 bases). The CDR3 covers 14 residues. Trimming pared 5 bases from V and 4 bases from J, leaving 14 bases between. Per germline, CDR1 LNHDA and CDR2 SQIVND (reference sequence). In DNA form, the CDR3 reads TGTGCCAGTAGTTTACAGGGTTGGGGCTATGGCTACACCTTC. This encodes CASSLQGWGYGYTF.

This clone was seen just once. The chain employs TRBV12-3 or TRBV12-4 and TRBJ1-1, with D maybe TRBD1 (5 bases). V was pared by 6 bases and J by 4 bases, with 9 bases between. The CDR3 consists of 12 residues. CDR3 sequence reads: CASSRGLTEAFF. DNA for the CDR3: TGTGCCAGCAGCCGGGGACTCACTGAAGCTTTCTTT.

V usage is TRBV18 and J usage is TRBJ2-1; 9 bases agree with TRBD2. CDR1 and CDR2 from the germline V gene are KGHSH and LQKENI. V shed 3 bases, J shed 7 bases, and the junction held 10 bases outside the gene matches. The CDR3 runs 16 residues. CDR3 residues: CASSPRRIAGENEQFF. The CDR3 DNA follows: TGTGCCAGCTCACCGCGTAGGATAGCGGGGGAAAATGAGCAGTTCTTC.

The CDR3 DNA sequence: TGTGCCAGTAGTAGTGGGACTTACAATGAGCAGTTCTTC. Translation: CASSSGTYNEQFF. V and J are TRBV19 and TRBJ2-1; possible D gene TRBD2, 6 bases. The germline CDR1 and CDR2 sequences are LNHDA and SQIVND (reference sequence). The CDR3 loop spans 13 amino acids. The ends were cut back, 4 bases at V and 4 bases at J, with 8 bases in the middle.

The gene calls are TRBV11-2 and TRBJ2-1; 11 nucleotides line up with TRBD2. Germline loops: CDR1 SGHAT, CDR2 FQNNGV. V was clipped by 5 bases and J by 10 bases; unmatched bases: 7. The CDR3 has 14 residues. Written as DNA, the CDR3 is TGTGCCAGCAGCGTAGCGGGGGGGAAAAGGGAGCAGTTCTTC. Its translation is CASSVAGGKREQFF.

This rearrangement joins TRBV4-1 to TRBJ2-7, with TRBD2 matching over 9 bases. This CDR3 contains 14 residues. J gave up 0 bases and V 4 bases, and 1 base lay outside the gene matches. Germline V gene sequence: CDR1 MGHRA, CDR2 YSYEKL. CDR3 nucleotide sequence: TGCGCCAGCAGCCTTAGCGGGAGCTCCTACGAGCAGTACTTC. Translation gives CASSLSGSSYEQYF.

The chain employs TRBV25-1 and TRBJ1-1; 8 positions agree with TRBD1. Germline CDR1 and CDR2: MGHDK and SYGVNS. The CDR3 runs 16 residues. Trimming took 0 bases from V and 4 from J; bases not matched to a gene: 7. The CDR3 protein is CASSEYGRGLGTEAFF. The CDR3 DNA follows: TGTGCCAGCAGTGAATACGGCAGGGGGCTGGGCACTGAAGCTTTCTTT. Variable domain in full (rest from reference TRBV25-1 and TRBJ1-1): EADIYQTPRYLVIGTGKKITLECSQTMGHDKMYWYQQDPGMELHLIHYSYGVNSTEKGDLSSESTVSRIRTEHFPLTLESARPSHTSQYLCASSEYGRGLGTEAFFGQGTRLTVV.

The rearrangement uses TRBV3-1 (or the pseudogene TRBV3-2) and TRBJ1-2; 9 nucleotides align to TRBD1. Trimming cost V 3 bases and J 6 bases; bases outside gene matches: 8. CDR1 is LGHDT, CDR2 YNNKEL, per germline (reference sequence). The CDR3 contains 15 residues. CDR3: CASSQVPGTGNGYTF. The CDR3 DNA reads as TGTGCCAGCAGCCAGGTACCCGGGACAGGGAATGGCTACACCTTC.

CDR3: CASSQTGTGGNTIYF. Here the CDR3 DNA reads TGTGCCAGCAGCCAGACGGGTACGGGTGGAAACACCATATATTTT. The chain carries TRBV7-9 and TRBJ1-3, with D unclear. Trimming removed 5 bases from V and 3 bases from J, with 14 bases in between. CDR3 size: 15 residues. From germline, CDR1 is SEHNR and CDR2 FQNEAQ (reference sequence).

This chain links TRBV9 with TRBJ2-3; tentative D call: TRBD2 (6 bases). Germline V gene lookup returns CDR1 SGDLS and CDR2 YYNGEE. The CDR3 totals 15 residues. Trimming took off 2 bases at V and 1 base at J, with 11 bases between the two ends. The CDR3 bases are TGTGCCAGCAGCGTGGTCGGGACTGGCACAGATACGCAGTATTTT. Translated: CASSVVGTGTDTQYF.

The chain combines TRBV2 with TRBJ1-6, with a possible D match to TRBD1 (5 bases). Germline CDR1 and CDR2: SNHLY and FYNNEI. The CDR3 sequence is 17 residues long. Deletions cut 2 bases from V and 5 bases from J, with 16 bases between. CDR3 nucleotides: TGTGCCAGCAGTGAAAGGTGGGGCAGCCTAAATAATTCACCCCTCCACTTT. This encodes CASSERWGSLNNSPLHF.

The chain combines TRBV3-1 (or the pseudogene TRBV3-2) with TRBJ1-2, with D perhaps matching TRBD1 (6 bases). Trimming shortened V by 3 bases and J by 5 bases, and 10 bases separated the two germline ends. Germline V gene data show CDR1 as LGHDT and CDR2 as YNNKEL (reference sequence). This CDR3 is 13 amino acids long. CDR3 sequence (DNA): TGTGCCAGCAGCCACCTACAGGGATATGGCTACACCTTC. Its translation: CASSHLQGYGYTF.

DNA for the CDR3: TGTGCCAGCAGCTTAGTGTCCAGGGTTGCAGATACGCAGTATTTT. As protein: CASSLVSRVADTQYF. This chain links TRBV11-2 with TRBJ2-3, with a weak D call TRBD1 (5 bases). Germline V lookup: CDR1 SGHAT, CDR2 FQNNGV. Trimming removed 1 base at V and 4 bases at J, with 12 bases between. There are 15 residues in the CDR3.

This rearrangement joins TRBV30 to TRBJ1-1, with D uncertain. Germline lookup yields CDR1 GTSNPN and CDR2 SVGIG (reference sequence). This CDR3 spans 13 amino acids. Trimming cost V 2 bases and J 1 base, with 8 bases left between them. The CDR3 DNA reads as TGTGCCTGGAGTCCAAACAGGAACACTGAAGCTTTCTTT. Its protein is CAWSPNRNTEAFF.

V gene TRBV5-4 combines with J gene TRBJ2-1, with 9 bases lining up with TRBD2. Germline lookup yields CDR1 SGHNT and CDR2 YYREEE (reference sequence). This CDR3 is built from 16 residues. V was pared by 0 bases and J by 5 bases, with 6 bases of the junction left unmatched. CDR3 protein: CASSLGGGGRDNEQFF. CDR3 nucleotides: TGTGCCAGCAGCTTGGGTGGTGGCGGGAGGGACAATGAGCAGTTCTTC.